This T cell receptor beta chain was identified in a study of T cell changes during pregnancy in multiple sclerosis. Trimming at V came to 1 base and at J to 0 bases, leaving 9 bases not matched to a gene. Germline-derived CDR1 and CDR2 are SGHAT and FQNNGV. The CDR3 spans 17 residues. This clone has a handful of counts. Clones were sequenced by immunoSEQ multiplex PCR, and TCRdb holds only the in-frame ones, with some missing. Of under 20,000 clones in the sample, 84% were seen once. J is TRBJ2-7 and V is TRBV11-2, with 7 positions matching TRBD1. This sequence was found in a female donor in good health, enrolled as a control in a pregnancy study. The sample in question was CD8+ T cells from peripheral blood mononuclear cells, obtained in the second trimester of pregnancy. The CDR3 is CASSLATTGALSYEQYF. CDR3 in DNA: TGTGCCAGCAGCTTAGCTACTACAGGGGCCCTCTCCTACGAGCAGTACTTC.